This T cell receptor (beta chain) was identified in a study of OX40 agonist ivuxolimab in advanced cancers. Study-wide points: CD4+ T cells averaged fewer expanded clones than CD8+ T cells. Not determined was the antigen specificity of the expanded peripheral T cells.

The germline V gene encodes CDR1 ENHRY and CDR2 SYGVKD. The V gene end was trimmed by 2 bases and the J gene end by 5 bases; junction bases not matched to a gene: 6. The CDR3 extends over 14 amino acids. On this clone itself: The antigen remains undetermined.

Some clones are missing from TCRdb's copy, which holds only in-frame ones; the method was immunoSEQ multiplex PCR. The top ten clones hold about 6% of a sample with roughly 96,000 clones, approximately 84% of them seen once. V is TRBV10-3 and J is TRBJ2-7, with 7 bases lining up with TRBD2. Here the sequenced sample was CD4+ or CD8+ T cells sorted from blood, taken in a trial of the OX40 agonist ivuxolimab. This TCR was recovered from an adult with an advanced solid tumor such as melanoma, head and neck, liver or kidney cancer. CDR3 loop: CAISEQTSQHEQYF. The CDR3 bases are TGTGCCATCAGTGAGCAGACTAGCCAGCACGAGCAGTACTTC.